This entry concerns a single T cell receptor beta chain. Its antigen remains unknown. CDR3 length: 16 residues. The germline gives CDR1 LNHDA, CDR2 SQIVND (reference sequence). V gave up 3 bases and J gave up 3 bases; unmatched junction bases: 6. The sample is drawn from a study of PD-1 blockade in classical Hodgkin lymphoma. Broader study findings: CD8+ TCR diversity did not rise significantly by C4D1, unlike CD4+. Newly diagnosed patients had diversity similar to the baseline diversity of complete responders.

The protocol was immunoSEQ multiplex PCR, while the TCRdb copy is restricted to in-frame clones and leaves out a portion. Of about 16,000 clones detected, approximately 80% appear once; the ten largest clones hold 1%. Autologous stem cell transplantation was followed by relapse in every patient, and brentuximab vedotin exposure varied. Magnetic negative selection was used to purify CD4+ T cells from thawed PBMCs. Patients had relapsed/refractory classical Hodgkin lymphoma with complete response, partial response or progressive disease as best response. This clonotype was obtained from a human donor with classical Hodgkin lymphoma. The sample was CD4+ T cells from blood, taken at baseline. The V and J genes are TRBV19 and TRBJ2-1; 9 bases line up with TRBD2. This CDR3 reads CASSILLAGRYNEQFF. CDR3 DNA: TGTGCCAGTAGTATCCTCCTAGCGGGGCGCTACAATGAGCAGTTCTTC.